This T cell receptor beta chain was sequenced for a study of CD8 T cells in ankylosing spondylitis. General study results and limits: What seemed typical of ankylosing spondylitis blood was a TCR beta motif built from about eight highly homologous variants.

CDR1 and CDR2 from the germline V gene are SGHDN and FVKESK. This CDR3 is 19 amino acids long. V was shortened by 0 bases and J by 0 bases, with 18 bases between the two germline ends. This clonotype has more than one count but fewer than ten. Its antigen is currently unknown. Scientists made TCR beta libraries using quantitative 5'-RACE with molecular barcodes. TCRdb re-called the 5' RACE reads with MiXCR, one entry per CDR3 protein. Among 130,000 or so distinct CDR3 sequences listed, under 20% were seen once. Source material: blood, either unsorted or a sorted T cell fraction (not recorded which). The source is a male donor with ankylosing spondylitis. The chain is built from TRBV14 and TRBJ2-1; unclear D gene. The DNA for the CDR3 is TGTGCCAGCAGCCAAGAATCACCGTGGATAGCCACCTCCTACAATGAGCAGTTCTTC. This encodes CASSQESPWIATSYNEQFF.